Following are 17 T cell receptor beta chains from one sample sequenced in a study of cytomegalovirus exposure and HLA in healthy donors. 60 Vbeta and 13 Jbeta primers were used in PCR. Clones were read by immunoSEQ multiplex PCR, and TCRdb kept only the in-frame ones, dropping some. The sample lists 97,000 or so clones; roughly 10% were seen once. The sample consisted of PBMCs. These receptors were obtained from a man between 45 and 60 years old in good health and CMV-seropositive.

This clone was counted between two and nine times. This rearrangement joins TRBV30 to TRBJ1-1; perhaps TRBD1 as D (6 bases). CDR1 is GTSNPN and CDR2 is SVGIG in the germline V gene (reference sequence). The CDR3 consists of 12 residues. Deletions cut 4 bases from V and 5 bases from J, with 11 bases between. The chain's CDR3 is CAWTGERTEAFF. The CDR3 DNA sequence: TGTGCCTGGACAGGGGAAAGAACTGAAGCTTTCTTT.

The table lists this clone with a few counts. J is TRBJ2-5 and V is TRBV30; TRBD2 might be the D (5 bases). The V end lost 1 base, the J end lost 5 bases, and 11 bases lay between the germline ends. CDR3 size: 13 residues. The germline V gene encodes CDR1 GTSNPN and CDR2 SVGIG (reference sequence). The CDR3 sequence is CAWSGRARETQYF. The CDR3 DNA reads TGTGCCTGGAGTGGGCGGGCACGGGAGACCCAGTACTTC.

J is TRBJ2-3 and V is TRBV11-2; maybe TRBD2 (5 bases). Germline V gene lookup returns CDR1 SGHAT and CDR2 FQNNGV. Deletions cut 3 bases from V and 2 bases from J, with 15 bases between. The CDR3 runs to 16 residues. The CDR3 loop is CASSFLVGAYTDTQYF. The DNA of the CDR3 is TGTGCCAGCAGCTTTCTAGTGGGAGCCTACACAGATACGCAGTATTTT.

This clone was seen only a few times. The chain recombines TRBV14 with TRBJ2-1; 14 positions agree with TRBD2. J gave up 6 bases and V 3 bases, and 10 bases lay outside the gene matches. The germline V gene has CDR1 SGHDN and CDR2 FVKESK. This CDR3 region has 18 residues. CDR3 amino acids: CASSQWTSGRSLINEQFF. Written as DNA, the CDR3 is TGTGCCAGCAGCCAGTGGACTAGCGGGAGGTCTCTTATCAATGAGCAGTTCTTC.

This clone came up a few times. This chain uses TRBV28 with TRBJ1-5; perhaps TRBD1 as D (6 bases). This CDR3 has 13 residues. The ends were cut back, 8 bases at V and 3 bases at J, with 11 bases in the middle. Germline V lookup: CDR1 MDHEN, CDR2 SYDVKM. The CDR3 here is CASHDRYNQPQHF. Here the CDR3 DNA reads TGTGCCAGCCATGACAGGTACAATCAGCCCCAGCATTTT.

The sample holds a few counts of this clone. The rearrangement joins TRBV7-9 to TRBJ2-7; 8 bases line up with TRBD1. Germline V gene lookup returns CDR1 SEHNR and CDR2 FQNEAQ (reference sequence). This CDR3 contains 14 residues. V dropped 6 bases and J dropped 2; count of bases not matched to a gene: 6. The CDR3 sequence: CASRPTGEAYEQYF. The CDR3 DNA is TGTGCCAGCAGGCCGACAGGGGAGGCCTACGAGCAGTACTTC.

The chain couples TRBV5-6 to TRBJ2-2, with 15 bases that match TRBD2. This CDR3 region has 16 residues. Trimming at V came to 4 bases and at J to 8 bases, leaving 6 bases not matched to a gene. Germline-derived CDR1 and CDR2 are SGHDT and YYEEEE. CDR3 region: CASSIRTSGRGGELFF. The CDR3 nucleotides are TGTGCCAGCAGCATCCGGACTAGCGGGAGGGGAGGGGAGCTGTTTTTT.

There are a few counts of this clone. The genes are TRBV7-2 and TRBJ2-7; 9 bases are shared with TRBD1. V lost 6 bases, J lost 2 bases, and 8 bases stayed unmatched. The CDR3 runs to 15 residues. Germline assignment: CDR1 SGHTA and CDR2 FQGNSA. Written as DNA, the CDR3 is TGTGCCAGCAGTCCTACAGGGACAGGGACCTACGAGCAGTACTTC. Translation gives CASSPTGTGTYEQYF.

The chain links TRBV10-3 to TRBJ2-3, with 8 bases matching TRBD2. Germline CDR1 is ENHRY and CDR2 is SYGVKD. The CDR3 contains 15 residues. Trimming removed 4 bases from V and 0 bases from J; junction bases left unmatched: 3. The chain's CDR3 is CAISGGRRSTDTQYF. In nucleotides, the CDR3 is TGTGCCATCAGTGGCGGGAGGAGAAGCACAGATACGCAGTATTTT.

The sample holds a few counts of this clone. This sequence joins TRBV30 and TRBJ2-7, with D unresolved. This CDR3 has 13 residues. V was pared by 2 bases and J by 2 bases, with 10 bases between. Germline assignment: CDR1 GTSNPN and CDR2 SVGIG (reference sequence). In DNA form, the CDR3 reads TGTGCCTGGAGTAATCACCGAGCCTACGAGCAGTACTTC. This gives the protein CAWSNHRAYEQYF.

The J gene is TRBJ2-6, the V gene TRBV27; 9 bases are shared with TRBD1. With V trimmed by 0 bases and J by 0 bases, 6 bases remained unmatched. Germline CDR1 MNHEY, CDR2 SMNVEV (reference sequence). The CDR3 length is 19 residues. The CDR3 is CASSLSGTGIFSGANVLTF. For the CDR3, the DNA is TGTGCCAGCAGTTTATCAGGGACAGGGATTTTCTCTGGGGCCAACGTCCTGACTTTC.

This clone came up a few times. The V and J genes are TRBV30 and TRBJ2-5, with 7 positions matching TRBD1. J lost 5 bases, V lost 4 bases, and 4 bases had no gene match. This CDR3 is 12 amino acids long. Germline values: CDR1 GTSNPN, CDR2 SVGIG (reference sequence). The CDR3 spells CAWMKGAETQYF. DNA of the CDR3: TGTGCCTGGATGAAGGGGGCGGAGACCCAGTACTTC.

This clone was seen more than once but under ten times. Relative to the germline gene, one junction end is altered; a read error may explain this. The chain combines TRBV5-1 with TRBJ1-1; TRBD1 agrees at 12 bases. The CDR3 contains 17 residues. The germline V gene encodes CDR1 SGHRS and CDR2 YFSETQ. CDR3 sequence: CASSLAGTGGMKTEAFF. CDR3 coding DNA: TGCGCCAGCAGCTTGGCAGGGACAGGGGGCATGAAGACTGAAGCTTTCTTT.

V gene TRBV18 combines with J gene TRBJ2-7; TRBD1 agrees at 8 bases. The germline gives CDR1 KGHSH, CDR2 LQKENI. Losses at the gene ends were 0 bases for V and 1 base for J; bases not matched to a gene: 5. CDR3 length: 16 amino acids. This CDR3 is CASSPPPGQGSYEQYF. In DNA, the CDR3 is TGTGCCAGCTCACCACCGCCAGGACAGGGTTCCTACGAGCAGTACTTC.

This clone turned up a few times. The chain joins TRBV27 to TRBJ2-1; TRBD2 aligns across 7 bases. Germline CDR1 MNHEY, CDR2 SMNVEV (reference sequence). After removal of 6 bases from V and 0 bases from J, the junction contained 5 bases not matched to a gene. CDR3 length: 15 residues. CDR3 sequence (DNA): TGTGCCAGCAGATACGGGGGGAGCTCCTACAATGAGCAGTTCTTC. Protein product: CASRYGGSSYNEQFF.

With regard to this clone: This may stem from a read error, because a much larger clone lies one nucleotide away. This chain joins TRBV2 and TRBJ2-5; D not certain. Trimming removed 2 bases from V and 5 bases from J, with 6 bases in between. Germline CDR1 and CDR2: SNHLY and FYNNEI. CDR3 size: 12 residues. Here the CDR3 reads CASSEFGETQYF. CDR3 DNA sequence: TGTGCCAGCAGTGAATTCGGGGAGACCCAGTACTTC. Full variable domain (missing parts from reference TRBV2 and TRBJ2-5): EPEVTQTPSHQVTQMGQEVILRCVPISNHLYFYWYRQILGQKVEFLVSFYNNEISEKSEIFDDQFSVERPDGSNFTLKIRSTKLEDSAMYFCASSEFGETQYFGPGTRLLVL.

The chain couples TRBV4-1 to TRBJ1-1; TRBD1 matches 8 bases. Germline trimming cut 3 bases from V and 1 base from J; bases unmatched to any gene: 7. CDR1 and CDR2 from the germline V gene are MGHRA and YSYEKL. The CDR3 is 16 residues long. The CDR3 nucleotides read TGCGCCAGCAGCCAGGGGACAGGCATCTGGAACACTGAAGCTTTCTTT. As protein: CASSQGTGIWNTEAFF.